The 14 T cell receptor beta chains given below trace back to one sample, sequenced in a study of post-analysis software for immune sequencing data. Broader study findings: Four to six TRBV segments, including TRBV5-6, TRBV5-1 and TRBV20-1, were more frequent in patients than controls.

Unique molecular identifiers were carried by the TCR beta cDNA libraries. TCRdb processed the PCR reads anew with MiXCR; each CDR3 protein has one entry. The sample has 600,000 to 750,000 distinct CDR3 sequences, 55% to 60% seen once; the top ten hold about 10%. Antigen specificity for these receptors is unknown. Sequenced material: blood. These receptors originate from a girl aged 2 to 9 with multiple sclerosis.

V and J are TRBV11-2 and TRBJ2-3; the match to TRBD2 covers 9 bases. The junction had 11 bases not matched to a gene; V was cut back by 1 base and J by 3 bases. CDR3 size: 18 residues. Germline lookup yields CDR1 SGHAT and CDR2 FQNNGV. The CDR3 is CASSLALAGPPNTDTQYF. The CDR3 nucleotides read TGTGCCAGCAGCTTAGCGCTAGCGGGACCACCAAATACAGATACGCAGTATTTT.

The chain links TRBV7-6 to TRBJ2-5; D is unclear. The J call is doubtful: the DNA matches TRBJ2-7 better. This CDR3 region has 14 residues. Germline V gene sequence: CDR1 SGHVS, CDR2 FNYEAQ. This chain's CDR3 is CASSRHSKAYEQYF. Here the CDR3 DNA reads TGTGCCAGCAGCCGACACAGTAAGGCCTACGAGCAGTACTTC.

This clonotype came up once. The genes are TRBV20-1 and TRBJ2-5; 14 nucleotides match TRBD2. CDR1 DFQATT and CDR2 SNEGSKA come from the germline V gene (reference sequence). The ends lost 4 bases at V and 0 bases at J; junction bases unmatched: 10. This CDR3 has 18 residues. The CDR3 loop is CSATRTSGGPVYQETQYF. In DNA, the CDR3 is TGCAGTGCTACCCGGACTAGCGGGGGGCCCGTGTACCAAGAGACCCAGTACTTC.

V gene TRBV4-1 combines with J gene TRBJ2-2; a possible D gene is TRBD2 (5 bases). CDR1 MGHRA and CDR2 YSYEKL come from the germline V gene. Trimming left V 2 bases short and J 7 bases short, with 14 bases between. CDR3 size: 15 residues. The CDR3 DNA sequence: TGCGCCAGCAGCCAACCCGGGAAAGGTCACGGGGAGCTGTTTTTT. It codes for CASSQPGKGHGELFF.

This clonotype was observed a few times. The rearrangement links TRBV20-1 to TRBJ2-3, with 13 nucleotides matching TRBD2. V lost 0 bases and J lost 5; bases outside the gene matches: 20. This CDR3 comprises 21 residues. From germline, CDR1 is DFQATT and CDR2 SNEGSKA (reference sequence). CDR3 region: CSARDSAGTGLAGDGVDTQYF. The CDR3, as DNA: TGCAGTGCTAGAGATTCGGCCGGGACTGGACTAGCGGGGGACGGGGTAGATACGCAGTATTTT.

The chain couples TRBV7-8 to TRBJ2-1; weak D call: TRBD2 (7 bases). There are 17 residues in the CDR3. V lost 5 bases to trimming and J lost 0 bases, with 17 bases between them. CDR1 and CDR2 (germline): SGHVS, FQNEAQ. The CDR3 sequence is CASSLARGGASYNEQFF. In DNA, the CDR3 is TGTGCCAGCAGCCTGGCTAGGGGGGGGGCCTCCTACAATGAGCAGTTCTTC.

This clonotype was recorded a few times. This CDR3 reads CSAIELANYNEQFF. In DNA, the CDR3 is TGCAGTGCTATAGAGCTAGCGAATTACAATGAGCAGTTCTTC. The V call is TRBV20-1, the J call TRBJ2-1; weak D call: TRBD2 (6 bases). Trimming took 4 bases from V and 4 from J, leaving 14 bases between them. Germline lookup yields CDR1 DFQATT and CDR2 SNEGSKA (reference sequence). The CDR3 has 14 amino acids.

The genes are TRBV29-1 and TRBJ2-1, with TRBD1 identical over 8 bases. The CDR3 runs 12 residues. Germline CDR1 reads SQVTM; CDR2 reads ANQGSEA. The chain's CDR3 is CNVLTGANEQFF. The CDR3 DNA reads TGCAACGTACTGACAGGGGCAAATGAGCAGTTCTTC.

The rearrangement links TRBV4-2 to TRBJ2-7; 7 bases are a match to TRBD2. Germline CDR1 and CDR2: LGHNA and YNFKEQ. V trimming: 0 bases; J trimming: 1 base; junction bases outside the gene matches: 6. There are 16 residues in the CDR3. CDR3 sequence (DNA): TGTGCCAGCAGCCAAGATCCTGGGGGGGTATCCTACGAGCAGTACTTC. It specifies CASSQDPGGVSYEQYF.

The rearrangement joins TRBV7-2 to TRBJ2-3, with 11 bases identical to TRBD1. The germline CDR1 and CDR2 sequences are SGHTA and FQGNSA. The junction had 7 bases not matched to a gene; V was cut back by 1 base and J by 4 bases. This CDR3 comprises 17 residues. The CDR3 sequence: CASSLVGTGGYADTQYF. The CDR3, as DNA: TGTGCCAGCAGCTTAGTCGGGACAGGGGGTTACGCAGATACGCAGTATTTT.

This chain uses TRBV29-1 with TRBJ1-1, with D perhaps matching TRBD1 (5 bases). The CDR3 length is 11 residues. Between the trimmed V and J ends, which lost 3 bases and 7 bases, there was a span of 9 bases. The germline V gene encodes CDR1 SQVTM and CDR2 ANQGSEA. In DNA, the CDR3 is TGCAGCGTTGACAGGGCCCTTGAAGCTTTCTTT. Amino acids: CSVDRALEAFF.

V is TRBV2 and J is TRBJ2-3; D uncertain. V lost 4 bases and J lost 1, with 6 bases in between. The CDR3 has 13 residues. CDR1 is SNHLY and CDR2 is FYNNEI in the germline V gene. The DNA of the CDR3 is TGTGCCAGCAGTGTGAAGGGCACAGATACGCAGTATTTT. Translation: CASSVKGTDTQYF.

This clonotype was counted only a few times. The chain couples TRBV6-5 to TRBJ2-1; 10 bases align to TRBD2. Germline CDR1 MNHEY, CDR2 SVGAGI. V dropped 2 bases and J dropped 8; count of bases not matched to a gene: 12. The CDR3 has 17 residues. The CDR3 bases are TGTGCCAGCAGTTACAGGGCTAGCGGGAGTTCGGGCTATGAGCAGTTCTTC. The encoded protein is CASSYRASGSSGYEQFF.

The genes are TRBV7-2 and TRBJ2-1; maybe TRBD2 (6 bases). Deletions cut 0 bases from V and 12 bases from J, with 12 bases between. The CDR3 spans 13 residues. Germline CDR1 SGHTA, CDR2 FQGNSA. The CDR3 here is CASSLAETRVQFF. The CDR3 DNA sequence: TGTGCCAGCAGCTTAGCCGAGACTAGGGTGCAGTTCTTC.